The next 29 T cell receptor beta chains were all read from a single sample in a study of T-cell memory formation after mild COVID-19. TCRdb itself ran the 5' RACE reads through MiXCR, one entry per CDR3 protein. Altogether roughly 250,000 distinct CDR3 sequences are present, approximately 16% being singletons, with the ten largest covering around 20%. The specimen was PBMCs or a T cell subset sorted from them (not recorded which). These receptors were obtained from a man between 18 and 29 years old who had mild COVID-19 (a few samples of this study predate the infection). Cell type and time point are not known.

This clonotype was observed a handful of times. The V gene is TRBV6-2 or TRBV6-3, the J gene TRBJ2-2; TRBD2 agrees at 8 bases. This CDR3 contains 15 residues. The junction had 7 bases not matched to a gene; V was cut back by 6 bases and J by 4 bases. Germline CDR1 MNHEY, CDR2 SVGEGT. The CDR3 loop is CASSTPGGGTGELFF. The DNA for the CDR3 is TGTGCCAGCAGCACCCCCGGGGGGGGCACCGGGGAGCTGTTTTTT.

There are a few counts of this clonotype. This chain connects TRBV20-1 to TRBJ2-2, with TRBD2 matching 9 bases. Germline V lookup: CDR1 DFQATT, CDR2 SNEGSKA (reference sequence). V lost 2 bases to trimming and J lost 3 bases; unmatched junction nucleotides: 4. The CDR3 runs 15 residues. The CDR3 DNA sequence: TGCAGTGCTAGACTAGCGGGGTACTACACCGGGGAGCTGTTTTTT. This sequence encodes CSARLAGYYTGELFF.

This clonotype was counted many times. The chain carries TRBV6-2 or TRBV6-3 and TRBJ2-5; D perhaps matches TRBD1 (6 bases). This CDR3 is built from 13 residues. Germline lookup yields CDR1 MNHEY and CDR2 SVGEGT. The CDR3 sequence: CASHRDTQETQYF. CDR3 nucleotides: TGTGCTTCACATCGGGACACCCAAGAGACCCAGTACTTC.

This clonotype occurred a few times. V is TRBV27 and J is TRBJ2-7; the D gene is possibly TRBD2 (6 bases). The germline CDR1 and CDR2 sequences are MNHEY and SMNVEV (reference sequence). This CDR3 is 15 amino acids long. The V gene lost 8 bases and the J gene lost 1 base, with 18 bases spanning the gap. CDR3 residues: CASRPRGTGSYEQYF. CDR3 in DNA: TGTGCCAGCCGCCCCCGGGGGACGGGGTCCTACGAGCAGTACTTC.

The chain links TRBV5-1 to TRBJ2-7, with D perhaps TRBD2 (6 bases). The ends were cut back, 4 bases at V and 0 bases at J, with 14 bases in the middle. This CDR3 comprises 15 residues. Germline CDR1 is SGHRS and CDR2 is YFSETQ. DNA for the CDR3: TGCGCCAGCAGCCCTGGGGGGACTGACTCCTACGAGCAGTACTTC. It yields the protein CASSPGGTDSYEQYF.

This clonotype appeared a few times. This rearrangement joins TRBV6-2 or TRBV6-3 to TRBJ1-1; D uncertain. Between the trimmed V and J ends, which lost 2 bases and 5 bases, there was a span of 12 bases. CDR1 and CDR2 (germline): MNHEY, SVGEGT. CDR3 length: 14 amino acids. The CDR3 loop reads CASSYGPAWTEAFF. CDR3 sequence (DNA): TGTGCCAGCAGTTACGGGCCCGCTTGGACTGAAGCTTTCTTT.

This rearrangement joins TRBV6-5 to TRBJ1-5; D unclear. Trimming removed 4 bases from V and 5 bases from J, with 9 bases in between. This CDR3 is built from 13 residues. Germline V CDR1 and CDR2: MNHEY, SVGAGI. For the CDR3, the DNA is TGTGCCAGCAGTTTCCGGCGGGATCAGCCCCAGCATTTT. Protein: CASSFRRDQPQHF.

This clonotype showed up many times. The V call is TRBV5-5, the J call TRBJ2-2; 7 bases are shared with TRBD1. The germline V gene encodes CDR1 SGHKS and CDR2 YYEKEE (reference sequence). The J segment lost 0 bases and the V segment lost 0 bases, leaving 2 bases of the junction unmatched. CDR3 size: 16 residues. CDR3 sequence reads: CASSLAGTANTGELFF. In DNA form, the CDR3 reads TGTGCCAGCAGCTTGGCCGGGACAGCGAACACCGGGGAGCTGTTTTTT.

CDR3: CASSFRAEETQYF. The CDR3 nucleotides are TGTGCCAGCAGTTTCAGAGCCGAAGAGACCCAGTACTTC. V gene TRBV12-3 or TRBV12-4 combines with J gene TRBJ2-5; D not certain. Deletions cut 3 bases from V and 3 bases from J, with 8 bases between. This CDR3 has 13 amino acids.

The chain combines TRBV29-1 with TRBJ2-7; 8 bases align to TRBD1. The CDR3 runs 14 residues. The V gene end was trimmed by 3 bases and the J gene end by 2 bases; junction bases not matched to a gene: 6. Germline CDR1 and CDR2: SQVTM and ANQGSEA. CDR3 in amino acids: CSVEGDRTPYEQYF. CDR3 DNA sequence: TGCAGCGTTGAGGGGGACAGGACCCCCTACGAGCAGTACTTC.

The CDR3 DNA reads TGTGCCAGCAGCCAAGACTTCAAAAACATTCAGTACTTC. This gives the protein CASSQDFKNIQYF. The chain couples TRBV14 to TRBJ2-4; D not certain. The V gene lost 0 bases and the J gene lost 3 bases, with 3 bases spanning the gap. This CDR3 comprises 13 residues. Germline V gene lookup returns CDR1 SGHDN and CDR2 FVKESK.

This clonotype was seen many times. V is TRBV7-2 and J is TRBJ2-3, with D hard to call. The CDR3 totals 15 residues. V lost 5 bases and J 4 bases, leaving 16 bases between the germline ends. Germline values: CDR1 SGHTA, CDR2 FQGNSA. CDR3 DNA: TGTGCCAGCAGCAGCTGGTCCTCCGGCGCAGATACGCAGTATTTT. It is translated as CASSSWSSGADTQYF.

Only a few counts were recorded for this clonotype. The chain couples TRBV30 to TRBJ2-7; unclear D gene. Germline V gene lookup returns CDR1 GTSNPN and CDR2 SVGIG (reference sequence). Trimming shortened V by 3 bases and J by 3 bases, and 6 bases separated the two germline ends. This CDR3 spans 11 amino acids. This CDR3 reads CAWRDHYEQYF. The CDR3 coding sequence is TGTGCCTGGAGAGACCACTACGAGCAGTACTTC.

The sample holds many counts of this clonotype. The chain recombines TRBV5-1 with TRBJ2-1; 13 nucleotides match TRBD2. V lost 5 bases, J lost 6 bases, and 5 bases stayed unmatched. CDR1 is SGHRS and CDR2 is YFSETQ in the germline V gene. The length of the CDR3 is 15 residues. The CDR3 nucleotides read TGCGCCAGCAGTTCACTAGCGGGGGGGCCCAATGAGCAGTTCTTC. This gives the protein CASSSLAGGPNEQFF.

This clonotype was counted a few times. The chain carries TRBV7-9 and TRBJ2-5, with TRBD2 as a possible D gene (6 bases). V dropped 5 bases and J dropped 0 bases, with 13 bases sitting between them. CDR3 length: 15 amino acids. Germline-derived CDR1 and CDR2 are SEHNR and FQNEAQ (reference sequence). The CDR3 DNA follows: TGTGCCAGCAGCCCCGGGAGAAGCAACCAAGAGACCCAGTACTTC. Amino acid sequence: CASSPGRSNQETQYF.

The chain combines TRBV6-2 or TRBV6-3 with TRBJ2-5; possibly TRBD1 or TRBD2 for D (5 bases each). Trimming pared 5 bases from V and 5 bases from J, leaving 15 bases between. There are 14 residues in the CDR3. Looked up from germline, CDR1 is MNHEY and CDR2 is SVGEGT. The CDR3 DNA is TGTGCCAGCAGTCGGGACCGACGGGTGGAGACCCAGTACTTC. Residues: CASSRDRRVETQYF.

This clonotype has a handful of counts. The CDR3 loop reads CASSLEQDYEQYF. CDR3 DNA: TGTGCCAGCAGCTTGGAACAGGACTACGAGCAGTACTTC. The chain recombines TRBV5-6 with TRBJ2-7; TRBD1 might be the D (5 bases). The germline V gene encodes CDR1 SGHDT and CDR2 YYEEEE. The CDR3 is 13 amino acids. Trimming pared 0 bases from V and 3 bases from J, leaving 7 bases between.

This clonotype occurred a few times. The rearrangement joins TRBV5-5 to TRBJ2-3; D gene unclear. Germline assignment: CDR1 SGHKS and CDR2 YYEKEE (reference sequence). V gave up 0 bases and J gave up 4 bases, with 12 bases separating them. CDR3 length: 15 amino acids. Here the CDR3 reads CASSLVMVEADTQYF. Written as DNA, the CDR3 is TGTGCCAGCAGCTTGGTTATGGTCGAAGCAGATACGCAGTATTTT. The variable domain in full, completed from reference TRBV5-5 and TRBJ2-3, reads DAGVTQSPTHLIKTRGQQVTLRCSPISGHKSVSWYQQVLGQGPQFIFQYYEKEERGRGNFPDRFSARQFPNYSSELNVNALLLGDSALYLCASSLVMVEADTQYFGPGTRLTVL.

Only a few counts were recorded for this clonotype. This chain connects TRBV5-6 to TRBJ2-1; D ambiguous. This CDR3 is 15 amino acids long. CDR1 SGHDT and CDR2 YYEEEE come from the germline V gene. V was pared by 3 bases and J by 2 bases, with 12 bases between. CDR3 in amino acids: CASSWRERTYNEQFF. The CDR3, as DNA: TGTGCCAGCAGCTGGCGCGAAAGAACCTACAATGAGCAGTTCTTC.

This clonotype was observed a few times. This chain uses TRBV15 with TRBJ1-2; no definite D call. The CDR3 has 14 amino acids. Per the germline V gene, CDR1 is LNHNV and CDR2 is YYDKDF (reference sequence). Trimming left V 0 bases short and J 0 bases short, with 5 bases between. The CDR3 loop is CATSRERANYGYTF. CDR3 in DNA: TGTGCCACCAGCAGAGAAAGGGCTAACTATGGCTACACCTTC.

This chain links TRBV19 with TRBJ1-1; D gene ambiguous. The CDR3 is 14 residues long. Trimming pared 6 bases from V and 6 bases from J, leaving 17 bases between. CDR1 is LNHDA and CDR2 is SQIVND in the germline V gene (reference sequence). CDR3 loop: CASRRQVGSAEAFF. CDR3 coding DNA: TGTGCCAGTAGAAGGCAGGTGGGGTCGGCTGAAGCTTTCTTT.

V and J are TRBV5-1 and TRBJ2-2, with D possibly matching TRBD1 (6 bases). The CDR3 spans 14 residues. The V and J ends lost 6 bases and 2 bases respectively, with 11 bases between them. Germline CDR1 and CDR2: SGHRS and YFSETQ. CDR3 coding DNA: TGCGCCAGCATCAGGGGTCCAAACACCGGGGAGCTGTTTTTT. Its translation is CASIRGPNTGELFF. The whole variable domain, filled in from reference TRBV5-1 and TRBJ2-2, reads KAGVTQTPRYLIKTRGQQVTLSCSPISGHRSVSWYQQTPGQGLQFLFEYFSETQRNKGNFPGRFSGRQFSNSRSEMNVSTLELGDSALYLCASIRGPNTGELFFGEGSRLTVL.

This clonotype was counted once. V gene TRBV10-3 combines with J gene TRBJ1-5; no clear D gene. The V and J ends lost 3 bases and 2 bases respectively, with 2 bases between them. The length of the CDR3 is 12 residues. The V gene's germline CDR1 is ENHRY and CDR2 SYGVKD. CDR3 sequence: CAISDGNQPQHF. The CDR3 nucleotides are TGTGCCATCAGTGACGGCAATCAGCCCCAGCATTTT.

In nucleotides, the CDR3 is TGTGCCAGCAGTGGGAGTTGGGACAACCCCTACGAGCAGTACTTC. It codes for CASSGSWDNPYEQYF. This rearrangement joins TRBV6-2 or TRBV6-3 to TRBJ2-7; maybe TRBD1 (6 bases). Germline V gives CDR1 MNHEY, CDR2 SVGEGT. Trimming removed 5 bases from V and 2 bases from J, with 16 bases in between. The CDR3 length is 15 residues.

In its sample, this clonotype was seen a few times. This sequence joins TRBV7-6 and TRBJ2-6; 8 bases align to TRBD1. CDR3 size: 16 residues. Trimming cost V 5 bases and J 4 bases; bases outside gene matches: 7. Germline V CDR1 and CDR2: SGHVS, FNYEAQ. The CDR3 region is CASSPTGDAGANVLTF. In DNA form, the CDR3 reads TGTGCCAGCAGCCCGACAGGGGATGCGGGGGCCAACGTCCTGACTTTC.

The chain is built from TRBV6-2 or TRBV6-3 and TRBJ2-6, with D perhaps assigned TRBD1 or TRBD2 (5 bases each). Germline CDR1 is MNHEY and CDR2 is SVGEGT. This CDR3 spans 14 amino acids. V gave up 6 bases and J gave up 2 bases, with 8 bases separating them. CDR3 coding DNA: TGTGCCAGCAGGAGGGACCCTGGGGCCAACGTCCTGACTTTC. Translating it yields CASRRDPGANVLTF.

The chain has TRBV6-5 and TRBJ2-5, with 10 bases identical to TRBD1. The CDR3 is 12 amino acids. The V gene end was trimmed by 5 bases and the J gene end by 7 bases; junction bases not matched to a gene: 1. Germline CDR1 reads MNHEY; CDR2 reads SVGAGI. The DNA for the CDR3 is TGTGCCAGCAGTCGACAGGGGGCGACCCAGTACTTC. Protein: CASSRQGATQYF.

This clonotype was observed a few times. The chain has TRBV7-2 and TRBJ2-1; D perhaps matches TRBD2 (6 bases). Germline V lookup: CDR1 SGHTA, CDR2 FQGNSA. The CDR3 has 18 amino acids. The germline V and J ends were trimmed by 4 bases and 0 bases, with 19 bases remaining between them. The CDR3 reads CASSSVAGPASSYNEQFF. CDR3 bases: TGTGCCAGCAGCTCCGTTGCGGGGCCCGCGAGCTCCTACAATGAGCAGTTCTTC.

This clonotype showed up many times. V gene TRBV7-9 combines with J gene TRBJ2-7; D unresolved. CDR1 SEHNR and CDR2 FQNEAQ come from the germline V gene (reference sequence). V lost 1 base and J 3 bases, leaving 13 bases between the germline ends. The CDR3 spans 15 residues. The CDR3 coding sequence is TGTGCCAGCAGCTTAGTTATGGGCAGAAACTACGAGCAGTACTTC. It is translated as CASSLVMGRNYEQYF.